This T cell receptor beta chain is from a study of PD-L1 blockade in urothelial cancer. About the study: Administration of atezolizumab to patients began at some point between 2014 and 2016, at 1,200 mg intravenously every 3 weeks. Patients previously received 0 to 3 chemotherapy regimens. Bladder-origin urothelial cancer in males covered twenty-five of 29 patients.

The V and J ends lost 6 bases and 5 bases, in that order; junction bases with no gene match: 7. In germline, CDR1 is LNHDA, CDR2 SQIVND (reference sequence). The CDR3 runs to 14 residues. Time point meaning: peripheral blood 6 weeks after treatment start. Pretreatment and on-treatment blood mononuclear cell samples were taken, totaling between 1 and 8 time points per patient. Assay used: immunoSEQ multiplex PCR; TCRdb lists only in-frame clones, some missing. The table has 15,000 to 20,000 clones, about 83% seen once. The V and J genes are TRBV19 and TRBJ2-5, with 9 nucleotides matching TRBD1. The sample in question was PBMCs, obtained around atezolizumab (anti-PD-L1) treatment. The clonotype originates from a man aged 50 to 60 with urothelial cancer. The chain's CDR3 is CASRETGGGETQYF. DNA of the CDR3: TGTGCCAGTAGGGAGACAGGGGGAGGCGAGACCCAGTACTTC.